One T cell receptor (beta chain) is described in this entry. What it recognizes is unknown. The sample belongs to a study of T cells in localized non-small cell lung cancer. Findings and caveats of the study: The study detected a median around 61 of the top 100 tumor clones in adjacent lung.

TCRdb's table, derived via immunoSEQ multiplex PCR, lists solely in-frame clones and lacks some. In the table there are approximately 15,000 clones, about 90% of which are singletons. The sequenced sample was peripheral blood mononuclear cells, obtained before any cancer treatment. The origin of this receptor is a male donor at least 60 years old with stage II lung adenocarcinoma.

The CDR3, as DNA: TGTGCCAGCAGTACCTCAGCAGGGGAGCAGTTCTTC. Translating gives CASSTSAGEQFF. The V call is TRBV6-5, the J call TRBJ2-1; tentative D call: TRBD1 (5 bases). This CDR3 comprises 12 residues. The germline V gene encodes CDR1 MNHEY and CDR2 SVGAGI. The germline V and J ends were trimmed by 5 bases and 10 bases, with 12 bases remaining between them.